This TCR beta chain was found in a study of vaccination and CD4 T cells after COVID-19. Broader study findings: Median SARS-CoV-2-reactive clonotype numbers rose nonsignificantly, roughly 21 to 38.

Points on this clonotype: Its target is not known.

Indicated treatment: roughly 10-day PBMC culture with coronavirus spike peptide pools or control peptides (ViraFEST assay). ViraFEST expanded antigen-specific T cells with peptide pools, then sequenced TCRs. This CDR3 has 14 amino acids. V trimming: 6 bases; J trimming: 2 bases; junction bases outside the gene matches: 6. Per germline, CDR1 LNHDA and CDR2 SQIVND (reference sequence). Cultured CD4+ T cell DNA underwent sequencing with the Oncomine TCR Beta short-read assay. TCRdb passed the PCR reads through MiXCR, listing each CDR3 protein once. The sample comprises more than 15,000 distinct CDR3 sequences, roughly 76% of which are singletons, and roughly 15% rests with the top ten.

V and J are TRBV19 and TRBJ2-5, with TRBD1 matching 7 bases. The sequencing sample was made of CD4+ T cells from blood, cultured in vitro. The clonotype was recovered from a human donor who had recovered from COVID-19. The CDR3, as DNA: TGTGCCAGTAGAAATCCGGGACAGCAAGAGACCCAGTACTTC. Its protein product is CASRNPGQQETQYF. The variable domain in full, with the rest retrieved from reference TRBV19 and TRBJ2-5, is DGGITQSPKYLFRKEGQNVTLSCEQNLNHDAMYWYRQDPGQGLRLIYYSQIVNDFQKGDIAEGYSVSREKKESFPLTVTSAQKNPTAFYLCASRNPGQQETQYFGPGTRLLVL.